In this sample, the clone carrying this TCR beta chain turned up a few times. The germline V gene encodes CDR1 KGHSH and CDR2 LQKENI. The CDR3 is 15 residues long. The trim removed 3 bases at V and 3 bases at J, leaving 7 bases unmatched. This entry belongs to a study of blood T cell repertoires in COVID-19. Study-level background: Italy, Spain and the United States were the sources of the convalescent and acute COVID-19 samples. From T cells, B-cell-depleted T cells, or PBMCs came the material, which was cDNA or gDNA.

Methods used by the authors: The authors estimated nucleated cell counts from reference gene primer amplification. Some clones are missing from TCRdb's copy, which holds only in-frame ones; the method was immunoSEQ multiplex PCR. V, J and clone size were drawn from that table, and D and trimming were deduced from the DNA. The sample holds approximately 90,000 clones, approximately 80% seen once. The receptor was isolated from a man in his fifties with acute or convalescent COVID-19. The chain couples TRBV18 to TRBJ1-1, with 7 nucleotides matching TRBD1. Input material: peripheral blood. The CDR3 region has the DNA TGTGCCAGCTCACCGCAGACAGGGTTGGACACTGAAGCTTTCTTT. The encoded protein is CASSPQTGLDTEAFF.